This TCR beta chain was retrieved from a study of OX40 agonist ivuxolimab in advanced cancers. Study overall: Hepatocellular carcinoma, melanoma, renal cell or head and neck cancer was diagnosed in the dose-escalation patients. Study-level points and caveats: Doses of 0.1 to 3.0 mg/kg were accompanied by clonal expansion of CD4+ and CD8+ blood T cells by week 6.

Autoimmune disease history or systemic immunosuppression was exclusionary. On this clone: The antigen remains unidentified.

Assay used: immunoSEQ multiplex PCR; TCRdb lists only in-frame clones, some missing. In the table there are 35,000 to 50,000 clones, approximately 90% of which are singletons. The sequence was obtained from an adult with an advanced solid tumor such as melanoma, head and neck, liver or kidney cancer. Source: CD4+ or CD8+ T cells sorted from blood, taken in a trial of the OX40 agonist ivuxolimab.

CDR3 DNA: TGTGCCAGCAGCGTAGCTCGGGGGAGGGAGCTGTTTTTT. Its protein product is CASSVARGRELFF. The rearrangement joins TRBV9 to TRBJ2-2; D may be TRBD2 (6 bases). CDR3 length: 13 residues. Trimming removed 0 bases from V and 9 bases from J, with 9 bases in between. Germline CDR1 and CDR2: SGDLS and YYNGEE. The entire variable domain, with the rest obtained from reference TRBV9 and TRBJ2-2, is as follows: DSGVTQTPKHLITATGQRVTLRCSPRSGDLSVYWYQQSLDQGLQFLIQYYNGEERAKGNILERFSAQQFPDLHSELNLSSLELGDSALYFCASSVARGRELFFGEGSRLTVL.